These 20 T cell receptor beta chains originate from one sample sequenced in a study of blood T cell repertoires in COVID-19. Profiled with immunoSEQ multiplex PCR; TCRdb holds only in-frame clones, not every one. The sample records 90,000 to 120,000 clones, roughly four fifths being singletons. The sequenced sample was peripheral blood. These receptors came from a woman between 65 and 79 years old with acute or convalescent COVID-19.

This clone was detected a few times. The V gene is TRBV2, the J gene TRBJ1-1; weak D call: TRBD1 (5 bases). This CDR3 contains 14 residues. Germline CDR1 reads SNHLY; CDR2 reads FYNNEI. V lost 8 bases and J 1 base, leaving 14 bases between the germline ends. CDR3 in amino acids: CASLRQGGNTEAFF. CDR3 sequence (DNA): TGTGCCAGCCTTAGGCAGGGAGGGAACACTGAAGCTTTCTTT. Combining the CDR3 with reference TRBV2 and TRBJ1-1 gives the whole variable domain EPEVTQTPSHQVTQMGQEVILRCVPISNHLYFYWYRQILGQKVEFLVSFYNNEISEKSEIFDDQFSVERPDGSNFTLKIRSTKLEDSAMYFCASLRQGGNTEAFFGQGTRLTVV.

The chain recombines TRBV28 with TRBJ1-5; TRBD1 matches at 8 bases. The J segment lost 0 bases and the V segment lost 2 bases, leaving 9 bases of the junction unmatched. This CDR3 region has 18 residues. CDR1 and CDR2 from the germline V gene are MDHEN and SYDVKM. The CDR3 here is CASSLSRGPLYSNQPQHF. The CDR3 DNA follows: TGTGCCAGCAGTTTAAGCAGGGGGCCTCTCTATAGCAATCAGCCCCAGCATTTT.

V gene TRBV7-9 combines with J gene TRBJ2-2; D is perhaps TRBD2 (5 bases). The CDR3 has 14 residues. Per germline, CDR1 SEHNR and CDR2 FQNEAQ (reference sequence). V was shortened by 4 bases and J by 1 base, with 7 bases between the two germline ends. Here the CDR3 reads CASSYGLNTGELFF. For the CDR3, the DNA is TGTGCCAGCAGCTACGGACTGAACACCGGGGAGCTGTTTTTT.

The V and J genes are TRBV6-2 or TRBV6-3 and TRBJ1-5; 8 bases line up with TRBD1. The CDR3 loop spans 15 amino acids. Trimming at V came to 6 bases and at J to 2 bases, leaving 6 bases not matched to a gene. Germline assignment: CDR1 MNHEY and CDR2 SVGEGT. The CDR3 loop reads CASSPQGGGNQPQHF. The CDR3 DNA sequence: TGTGCCAGCAGCCCACAGGGGGGAGGCAATCAGCCCCAGCATTTT.

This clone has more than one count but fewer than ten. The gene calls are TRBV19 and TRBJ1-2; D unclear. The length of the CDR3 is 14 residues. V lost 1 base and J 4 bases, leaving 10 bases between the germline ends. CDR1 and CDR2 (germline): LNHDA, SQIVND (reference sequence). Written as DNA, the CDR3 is TGTGCCAGTAGTATAGTCGGGTCAACCTATGGCTACACCTTC. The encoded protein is CASSIVGSTYGYTF.

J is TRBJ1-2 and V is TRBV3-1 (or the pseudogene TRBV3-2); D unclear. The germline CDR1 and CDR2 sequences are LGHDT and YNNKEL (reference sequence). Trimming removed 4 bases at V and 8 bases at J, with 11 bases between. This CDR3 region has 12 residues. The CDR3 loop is CASSPGRSGYTF. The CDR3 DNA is TGTGCCAGCAGCCCGGGGAGGTCCGGCTACACCTTC.

CDR3 in DNA: TGCGCCAGCAGCCCGGGCTCAACAGGGAGCTATGGCTACACCTTC. Its translation: CASSPGSTGSYGYTF. The J gene is TRBJ1-2, the V gene TRBV5-1; D is possibly TRBD1 (6 bases). Deletions cut 4 bases from V and 4 bases from J, with 17 bases between. CDR1 is SGHRS, CDR2 YFSETQ, per germline. The CDR3 covers 15 residues.

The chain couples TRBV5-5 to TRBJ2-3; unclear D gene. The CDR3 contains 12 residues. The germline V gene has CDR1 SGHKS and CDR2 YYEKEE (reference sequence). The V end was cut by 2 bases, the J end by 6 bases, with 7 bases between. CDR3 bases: TGTGCCAGCAGCTTCTTCGGGGATACGCAGTATTTT. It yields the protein CASSFFGDTQYF. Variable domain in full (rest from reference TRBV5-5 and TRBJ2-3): DAGVTQSPTHLIKTRGQQVTLRCSPISGHKSVSWYQQVLGQGPQFIFQYYEKEERGRGNFPDRFSARQFPNYSSELNVNALLLGDSALYLCASSFFGDTQYFGPGTRLTVL.

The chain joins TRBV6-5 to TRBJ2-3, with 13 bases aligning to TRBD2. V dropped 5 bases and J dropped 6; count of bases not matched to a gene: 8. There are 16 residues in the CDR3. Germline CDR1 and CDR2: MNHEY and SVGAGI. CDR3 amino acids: CASSHWTSGRTDTQYF. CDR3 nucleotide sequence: TGTGCCAGCAGTCACTGGACTAGCGGGAGAACCGATACGCAGTATTTT.

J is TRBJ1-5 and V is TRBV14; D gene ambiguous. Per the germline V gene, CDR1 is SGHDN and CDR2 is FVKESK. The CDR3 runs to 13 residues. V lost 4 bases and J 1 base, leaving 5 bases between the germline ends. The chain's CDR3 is CASSLRSNQPQHF. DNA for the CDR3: TGTGCCAGCAGCCTGAGGAGCAATCAGCCCCAGCATTTT.

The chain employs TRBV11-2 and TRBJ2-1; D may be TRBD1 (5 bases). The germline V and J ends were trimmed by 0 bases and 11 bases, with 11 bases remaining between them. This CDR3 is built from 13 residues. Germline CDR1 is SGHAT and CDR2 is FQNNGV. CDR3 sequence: CASSLELGRKQFF. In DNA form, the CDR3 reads TGTGCCAGCAGCTTAGAACTGGGGCGGAAGCAGTTCTTC.

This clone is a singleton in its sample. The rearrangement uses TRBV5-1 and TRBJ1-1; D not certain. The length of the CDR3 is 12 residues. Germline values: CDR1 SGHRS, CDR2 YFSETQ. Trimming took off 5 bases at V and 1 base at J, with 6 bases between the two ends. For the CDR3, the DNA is TGCGCCAGCAGAGCAGGGAACACTGAAGCTTTCTTT. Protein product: CASRAGNTEAFF. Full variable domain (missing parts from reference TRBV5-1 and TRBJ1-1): KAGVTQTPRYLIKTRGQQVTLSCSPISGHRSVSWYQQTPGQGLQFLFEYFSETQRNKGNFPGRFSGRQFSNSRSEMNVSTLELGDSALYLCASRAGNTEAFFGQGTRLTVV.

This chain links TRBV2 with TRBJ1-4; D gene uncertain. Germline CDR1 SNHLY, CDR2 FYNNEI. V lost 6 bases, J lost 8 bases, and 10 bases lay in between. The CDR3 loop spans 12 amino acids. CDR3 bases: TGTGCCAGCAGGGCCGAGCGGGAAAAACTGTTTTTT. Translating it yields CASRAEREKLFF.

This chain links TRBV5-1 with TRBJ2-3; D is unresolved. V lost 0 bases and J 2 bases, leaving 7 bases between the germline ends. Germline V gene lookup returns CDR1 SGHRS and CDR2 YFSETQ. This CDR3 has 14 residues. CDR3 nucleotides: TGCGCCAGCAGCTTGGCAGGATACACAGATACGCAGTATTTT. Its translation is CASSLAGYTDTQYF.

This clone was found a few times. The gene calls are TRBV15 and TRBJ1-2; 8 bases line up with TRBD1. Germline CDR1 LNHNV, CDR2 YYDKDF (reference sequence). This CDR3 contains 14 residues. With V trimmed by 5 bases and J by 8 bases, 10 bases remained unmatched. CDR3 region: CATSSRLTGEGYTF. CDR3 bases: TGTGCCACCAGCTCCCGTTTGACAGGGGAAGGCTACACCTTC. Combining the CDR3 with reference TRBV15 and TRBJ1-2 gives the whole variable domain DAMVIQNPRYQVTQFGKPVTLSCSQTLNHNVMYWYQQKSSQAPKLLFHYYDKDFNNEADTPDNFQSRRPNTSFCFLDIRSPGLGDTAMYLCATSSRLTGEGYTFGSGTRLTVV.

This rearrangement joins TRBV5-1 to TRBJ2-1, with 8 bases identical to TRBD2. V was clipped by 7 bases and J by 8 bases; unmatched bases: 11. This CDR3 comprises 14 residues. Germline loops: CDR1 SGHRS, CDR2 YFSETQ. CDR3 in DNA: TGCGCCAGCTGTACCGGGACTAGGGGCGATGAGCAGTTCTTC. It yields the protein CASCTGTRGDEQFF.

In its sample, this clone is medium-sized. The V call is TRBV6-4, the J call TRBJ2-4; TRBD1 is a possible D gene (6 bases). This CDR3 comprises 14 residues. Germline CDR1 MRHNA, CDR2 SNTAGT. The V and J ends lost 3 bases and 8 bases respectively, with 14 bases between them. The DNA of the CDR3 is TGTGCCAGCAGTGAGTCGGCAGGGGCAGACATTCAGTACTTC. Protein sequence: CASSESAGADIQYF.

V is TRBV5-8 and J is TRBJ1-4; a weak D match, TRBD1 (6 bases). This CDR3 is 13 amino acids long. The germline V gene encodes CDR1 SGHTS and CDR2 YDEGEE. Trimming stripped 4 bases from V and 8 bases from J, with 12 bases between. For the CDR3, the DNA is TGTGCCAGCAGCAGAGGACAGCGGGAAAAACTGTTTTTT. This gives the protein CASSRGQREKLFF.

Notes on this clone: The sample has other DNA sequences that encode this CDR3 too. The CDR3 DNA follows: TGTGCCAGCAGTGAGAGGCTTCTCTCCTACAATGAGCAGTTCTTC. Amino acids: CASSERLLSYNEQFF. The chain joins TRBV2 to TRBJ2-1; D remains ambiguous. The CDR3 length is 15 residues. V lost 3 bases to trimming and J lost 0 bases, with 9 bases between them. Germline CDR1 SNHLY, CDR2 FYNNEI.

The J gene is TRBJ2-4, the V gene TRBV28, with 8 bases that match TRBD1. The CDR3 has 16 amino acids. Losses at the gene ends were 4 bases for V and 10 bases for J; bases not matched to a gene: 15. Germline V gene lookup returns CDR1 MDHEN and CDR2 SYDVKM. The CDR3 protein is CASSSIGQGGGLIQYF. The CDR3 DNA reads TGTGCCAGCAGTTCGATTGGACAGGGAGGAGGTCTTATTCAGTACTTC.